This TCR beta chain is from a study of cytomegalovirus exposure and HLA in healthy donors (TCRdb year 2017). At the level of the whole study: An earlier analysis of around 600 of the donors reported 276 Gb of sequence data and some 120 million unique TCR beta sequences from some 180 million T cells. Because of strong linkage in the cohort, a few DR-DQ haplotypes were treated as single units for association and clustering. An early release that covered about 600 HLA-typed donors contained about 300 gigabases of sequencing data and 85 million to 100 million unique TCR sequences. A later analysis re-analyzed previously published TCR beta repertoires from 550 to 700 donors and added high-resolution HLA genotyping to study TCR occurrence patterns. Alongside the repertoire data, information on donor age, sex, ethnicity and CMV serostatus was compiled. Genome-wide SNP genotypes for about 65% of the roughly 700 donors were used in a later genetic analysis, which treated that subset as a discovery cohort. To predict cytomegalovirus infection status, the study combined high-throughput TCR immunosequencing, statistical association of individual TCRs with disease status, and machine learning. Of the 398 genotyped donors, 65% to 90% were placed in the genetic ancestry cluster associated with self-reported Caucasian donors. To decide whether each TCR beta V gene segment behaved as functional or pseudogenic, an earlier analysis of some 540 of the donors relied on high-throughput TCR beta sequencing. Along with the roughly 700-subject first cohort, a separate validation cohort of around 110 different subjects was used. Every discovery cohort repertoire had been produced on one sequencing platform. The study aimed to test whether signatures of past pathogen exposure could be identified by cataloging public T cell receptors. Across approximately 400 genotyped donors of the cohort, an average of about 240,000 unique TCR beta nucleotide sequences per donor were sequenced, and approximately 17% of those sequences were non-productive. The study profiled the T cell repertoires of approximately 700 subjects by immunosequencing and related them to cytomegalovirus serostatus. Class I and class II HLA loci were covered by the typing at four-digit resolution. Typing coverage differed by locus: A, B, C, DRB1 and DQB1 were typed in about 629-630 donors, DQA1 in 522, DPA1 in some 600, and DPB1 in about 450. Rather than using new phenotypic data, the later analysis identified candidate immune exposures from TCR beta sequences and from how often those sequences occurred across donors. Broader findings and caveats from the paper: Correlated functional status among segregating V segments might reflect linkage disequilibrium, but an unknown experimental factor could not be ruled out. For the cohort, immune exposure information was limited to CMV serostatus. Because counts were too low, seventeen rarely observed V segments, including chromosome 9 orphons, were left out of the earlier analysis of approximately 500 of the donors. Most TCR sequences were observed very rarely across donors, whereas some public TCRs were present in many individuals. When HLA alleles, especially DR and DQ, strongly co-occurred, TCR associations were difficult to assign to individual alleles. Compared with the roughly 710-donor mean, donors in an Asian-associated ancestry cluster had fewer N-insertions in productive TCRs, according to a later genetic analysis. In a later genetic analysis, a missense DCLRE1C variant was associated with V-gene and J-gene trimming of TCR beta chains, and the association was replicated in an independent cohort. HLA typing was unavailable for some donors at each locus, so association tests used only the typed subset. Roughly uniform sequencing depth across donors was assumed in presence/absence analyses, although this assumption may not hold. A few of the identified cytomegalovirus-associated TCR beta chains were confirmed in vitro to be specific for cytomegalovirus antigens. A later analysis found that TCR association rates varied across HLA loci, with DRB1 alleles showing the most associated TCRs and HLA-C alleles the fewest. A later analysis found that most CMV-associated TCR beta chains appeared HLA-restricted, with HLA associations seemingly driven largely by CMV exposure. Specific HLA alleles were associated with over 15,000 TCR beta sequences at a false discovery rate of 0.05 in a later analysis. The 87-base-pair reads could not distinguish some IMGT-functional V segments, including TRBV6-2 and TRBV6-3, so those segments were excluded. A total of 150 to 200 TCR beta chains were listed by the study as associated with cytomegalovirus. The sequencing pipeline was judged likely to have produced a cluster of highly shared sequence variants as a technical artifact. In both the original and validation cohorts, the classifier was reported to diagnose cytomegalovirus status with high specificity and sensitivity. Broadly in line with IMGT annotations, most TCR beta V segments showed up in productive rearrangements about 90% or about 30% of the time in an earlier analysis of under 700 of the donors. A further reported finding was that TCR beta sequences accurately predicted the HLA-A and HLA-B alleles for most subjects in the first cohort. According to the authors, the approach could potentially be generalized to other disease states and immunological phenotypes. Several of the top co-occurrence clusters appeared to be linked to parvovirus B19, influenza, CMV and Epstein-Barr virus, according to a later analysis. In a later analysis, HLA-associated TCR beta chains showed more clonal expansion and lower generation probabilities than non-associated chains that were equally common. Only TCR beta chains were sequenced in this cohort, and the absence of alpha or paired-chain data limited detectable features.

The CDR3 runs 14 residues from the cysteine to the phenylalanine. Only the CDR3 part of the read is kept: 42 bases, read in frame from the first base. V is reduced by 2 bases and J by 2 bases, leaving a spacing of 9 bases between them. Via the germline V gene, CDR1 is MNHEY and CDR2 SVGAGI. Concerning this clone: The clone's antigen remains unknown. The input lacks base qualities; no much larger clone sits a single base away.

The library was prepared using the immunoSEQ multiplex PCR assay. A mixture of 60 forward primers for TCR Vbeta segments and 13 reverse primers for TCR Jbeta segments was used in the multiplex PCR. A multiplex PCR assay on genomic DNA amplified the CDR3 region of rearranged TCR beta genes. The amplified TCR beta libraries were sequenced on the Illumina HiSeq System as 87-base-pair reads. On the study's bioinformatics: A later analysis counted tens of millions of unique TCR beta chains across the 650 to 800 repertoires, and around 12 million of these chains were shared by at least two donors. A nearest-neighbor algorithm error-corrected the raw reads and collapsed the reads into unique sequences, merging closely related sequences to remove PCR and sequencing errors. V, D and J gene segments were assigned by aligning CDR3 sequences to IMGT reference sequences. For a sequence to be retained, at least a six-nucleotide match to both a V gene segment and a J gene segment was required. Rearrangements were classified as productive when the CDR3 lacked stop codons and remained in frame with V and J, and all other rearrangements were classified as non-productive. Following IMGT convention, CDR3 was defined as the stretch from the second conserved V-encoded cysteine up to the conserved J-encoded phenylalanine. Sequences without an unambiguous match to a single V gene segment were excluded from the earlier analysis of about 640 of the donors. An earlier analysis of a few hundred of the donors called V segments functional above 56.7% productive rearrangements and segregating when the between-donor standard deviation exceeded 5%. To diagnose cytomegalovirus status from the catalog of TCR beta chain sequences, a statistical classification framework was built. V and J gene assignment, in a later analysis, came from comparing TCR nucleotide sequences with IMGT/GENE-DB human TR gene sequences. The TCRdist pipeline was used in a later analysis to assign CDR3 sequences and most-parsimonious VDJ recombination scenarios. In a later analysis, every TCR beta chain was defined by the combination of its CDR3 amino acid sequence and its V-gene family, and reads without a unique V-gene family were dropped. A later analysis removed 500 to 600 highly shared, low-generation-probability nucleotide sequences to deal with suspected cross-contamination and a sequencing artifact. In a later analysis, a clonal expansion index for each public chain was calculated from normalized within-repertoire ranks of inferred template counts. Generation probabilities in a later analysis came from a VDJ recombination model fitted to out-of-frame rearrangements, and those results were checked against IGoR. In a later analysis, TCR-TCR, TCR-HLA and TCR-CMV co-occurrence was scored with hypergeometric tests, and a repertoire-size bias correction was applied to TCR pairs. A later analysis estimated false discovery rates by permuting HLA or CMV assignments 20 times. A later analysis grouped co-occurring TCRs with DBSCAN, adding TCRdist sequence similarity when clustering within HLA-allele-positive subsets. Co-occurrence clustering excluded repertoires with fewer than 30,000 or more than 120,000 public chains, plus five with anomalous nucleotide sharing. This is the immuneACCESS table as TCRdb keeps it, with only in-frame sequences that have V and J called. A part of the clones is gone; compared with another copy, unresolved V genes explain less than half, and the rest is unexplained. The DNA gave D and trimming, while V, J and clone size come from that table. In all, the sample holds 140,000 to 150,000 clones, and approximately 68% of those were seen once. Approximately 2.1% of the sample belongs to the ten largest clones.

In total, approximately 610 healthy bone marrow donors made up the cohort. All cohort members were sampled while nominally healthy, although unrecorded immune exposures were likely present. The donor was CMV seronegative and was included in the group of several hundred seronegative cohort members. A peripheral blood sample was provided by each donor, and peripheral blood mononuclear cells were used for TCR beta sequencing. Genomic DNA was extracted from the blood cell samples with the Qiagen DNeasy Blood Extraction Kit. The sequence came from a man aged 40-50 years in good health and CMV-seronegative. Input material: PBMCs. This chain joins TRBV6-5 to TRBJ2-5, with TRBD2 tentatively as D gene (5 bases match). This receptor has the CDR3 CASSYIGDQETQYF. The DNA sequence follows: TGTGCCAGCAGTTACATCGGGGATCAAGAGACCCAGTACTTC.